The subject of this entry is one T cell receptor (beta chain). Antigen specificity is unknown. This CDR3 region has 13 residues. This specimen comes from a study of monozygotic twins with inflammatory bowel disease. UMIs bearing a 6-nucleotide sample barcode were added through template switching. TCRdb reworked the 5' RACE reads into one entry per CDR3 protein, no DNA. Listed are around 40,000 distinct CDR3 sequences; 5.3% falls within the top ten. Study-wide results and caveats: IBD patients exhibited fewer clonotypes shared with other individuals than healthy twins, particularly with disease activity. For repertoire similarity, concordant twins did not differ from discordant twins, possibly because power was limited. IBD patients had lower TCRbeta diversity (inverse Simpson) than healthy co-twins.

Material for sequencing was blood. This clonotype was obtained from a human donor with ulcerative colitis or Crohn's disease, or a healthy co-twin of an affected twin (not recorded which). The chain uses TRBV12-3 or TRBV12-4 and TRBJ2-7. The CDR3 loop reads CASSKQGFDEQYF.